The present entry profiles one T cell receptor beta chain with its context. Its target is not known. These data are taken from a study of graft-versus-host responses after intestinal transplantation. About the study: Transplantation in recipients was multivisceral, liver-intestinal, or isolated intestinal. Once they had received anti-thymocyte globulin induction, all recipients took tacrolimus and steroids for around three years.

The method was immunoSEQ multiplex PCR; TCRdb's version includes in-frame clones alone and lacks a portion of them. The table lists 100,000 to 140,000 clones, 87% of them singletons. The CDR3 consists of 16 residues. V lost 1 base and J 4 bases, leaving 16 bases between the germline ends. Germline loops: CDR1 SGHAT, CDR2 FQNNGV. This material consisted of unstimulated CD4+ T cells sorted from spleen or lymph node cells, taken before transplant. V gene TRBV11-2 combines with J gene TRBJ1-1; D may be TRBD1 (5 bases). This TCR derives from a human donor who was the organ donor for an intestinal transplant. CDR3 DNA sequence: TGTGCCAGCAGCTTAGGGGGGATAATAAGGGGCACTGAAGCTTTCTTT. It specifies CASSLGGIIRGTEAFF.